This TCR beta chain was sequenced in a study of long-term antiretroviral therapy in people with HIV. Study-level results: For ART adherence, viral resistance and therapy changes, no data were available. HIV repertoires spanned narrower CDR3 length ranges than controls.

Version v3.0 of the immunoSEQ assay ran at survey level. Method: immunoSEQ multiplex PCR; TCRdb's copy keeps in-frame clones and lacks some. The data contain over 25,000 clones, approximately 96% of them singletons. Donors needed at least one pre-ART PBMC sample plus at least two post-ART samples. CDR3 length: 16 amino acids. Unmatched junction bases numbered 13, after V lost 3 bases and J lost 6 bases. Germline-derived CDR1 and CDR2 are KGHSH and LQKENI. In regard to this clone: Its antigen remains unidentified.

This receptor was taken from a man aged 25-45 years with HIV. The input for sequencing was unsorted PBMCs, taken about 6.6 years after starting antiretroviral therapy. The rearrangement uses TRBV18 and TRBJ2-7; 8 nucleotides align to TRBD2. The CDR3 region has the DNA TGTGCCAGCTCACCTAGAGGGAGCGGGAGAGATGTCGAGCAGTACTTC. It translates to CASSPRGSGRDVEQYF.